This entry lists 13 T cell receptor beta chains sequenced from one sample in a study of blood T cell repertoires in COVID-19. The method was immunoSEQ multiplex PCR; TCRdb's version includes in-frame clones alone and lacks a portion of them. Of around 200,000 clones in the sample, roughly 86% are singletons; the top ten hold around 3%. The specimen was peripheral blood. The receptors originated from a man aged 40-55 years with active or convalescent COVID-19.

The gene calls are TRBV29-1 and TRBJ2-2; D may be TRBD2 (5 bases). From germline, CDR1 is SQVTM and CDR2 ANQGSEA. V shed 7 bases and J shed 7 bases, with 22 bases lying between them. The CDR3 covers 15 residues. The CDR3 loop is CSARPPSGIGGELFF. As DNA, the CDR3 is TGCAGCGCCCGACCGCCCTCGGGGATAGGCGGGGAGCTGTTTTTT.

The chain uses TRBV9 and TRBJ1-6; D is perhaps TRBD1 (5 bases). This CDR3 is built from 15 residues. The ends were cut back, 2 bases at V and 5 bases at J, with 11 bases in the middle. The germline V gene encodes CDR1 SGDLS and CDR2 YYNGEE. This chain's CDR3 is CASSVLAGNNSPLHF. The CDR3 nucleotides are TGTGCCAGCAGCGTCTTGGCAGGGAATAATTCACCCCTCCACTTT.

V is TRBV12-3 or TRBV12-4 and J is TRBJ2-7; D is possibly TRBD2 (5 bases). There are 13 residues in the CDR3. Trimming shortened V by 6 bases and J by 5 bases, and 14 bases separated the two germline ends. The CDR3: CASREAARDEQYF. The CDR3 DNA follows: TGTGCCAGCAGGGAGGCGGCCCGAGACGAGCAGTACTTC.

This clone came up a few times. The same CDR3 is also encoded by other DNA sequences in this sample. The gene calls are TRBV5-4 and TRBJ2-5, with 10 bases identical to TRBD2. The J segment lost 2 bases and the V segment lost 5 bases, leaving 3 bases of the junction unmatched. The germline V gene has CDR1 SGHNT and CDR2 YYREEE (reference sequence). This CDR3 is built from 14 residues. As DNA, the CDR3 is TGTGCCAGCAGTCCGGGACTAGCGCAAGAGACCCAGTACTTC. It is translated as CASSPGLAQETQYF.

The chain uses TRBV18 and TRBJ2-7; no firm D call. Per the germline V gene, CDR1 is KGHSH and CDR2 is LQKENI. V lost 6 bases, J lost 0 bases, and 3 bases lay in between. The length of the CDR3 is 11 residues. The CDR3 sequence is CASSYSYEQYF. The CDR3 DNA reads TGTGCCAGCTCGTACTCCTACGAGCAGTACTTC.

The V call is TRBV6-5, the J call TRBJ2-5; 8 nucleotides agree with TRBD2. This CDR3 has 14 residues. Per the germline V gene, CDR1 is MNHEY and CDR2 is SVGAGI. V shed 5 bases and J 4 bases; nucleotides not matched to a gene: 6. The CDR3 region is CASSPGTRVETQYF. The CDR3 region has the DNA TGTGCCAGCAGTCCAGGGACTAGAGTAGAGACCCAGTACTTC.

In nucleotides, the CDR3 is TGTGCCAGCAGCCGCGACTATGGCTACACCTTC. Amino acids: CASSRDYGYTF. J is TRBJ1-2 and V is TRBV7-8, with no clear D. CDR1 SGHVS and CDR2 FQNEAQ come from the germline V gene. Trimming shortened V by 5 bases and J by 3 bases, and 4 bases separated the two germline ends. The CDR3 runs to 11 residues.

The chain joins TRBV4-3 to TRBJ2-3, with TRBD1 matching 9 bases. Germline assignment: CDR1 LGHNA and CDR2 YSLEER. Trimming cost V 4 bases and J 0 bases; bases outside gene matches: 8. The CDR3 length is 17 residues. CDR3 protein: CASSLTGGVSSTDTQYF. The CDR3 bases are TGCGCCAGCAGCCTGACAGGGGGAGTCTCTAGCACAGATACGCAGTATTTT.

This clone was seen just once. The gene calls are TRBV6-5 and TRBJ1-2; 7 bases are shared with TRBD1. CDR1 MNHEY and CDR2 SVGAGI come from the germline V gene. The length of the CDR3 is 15 residues. V was pared by 3 bases and J by 4 bases, with 8 bases of the junction left unmatched. The chain's CDR3 is CASSYYETGSYGYTF. The CDR3, as DNA: TGTGCCAGCAGTTATTACGAGACAGGGTCCTATGGCTACACCTTC.

This clone was seen once. This chain connects TRBV10-3 to TRBJ1-2, with 9 nucleotides matching TRBD1. This CDR3 has 13 amino acids. From germline, CDR1 is ENHRY and CDR2 SYGVKD. J lost 4 bases, V lost 11 bases, and 8 bases had no gene match. The DNA for the CDR3 is TGTGCCGCCACGGACAGGGGAGCCTATGGCTACACCTTC. Protein sequence: CAATDRGAYGYTF.

The chain uses TRBV4-2 and TRBJ1-1; D unclear. Germline loops: CDR1 LGHNA, CDR2 YNFKEQ. The CDR3 is 14 residues long. Trimming removed 0 bases at V and 1 base at J, with 6 bases between. The CDR3 sequence: CASSQDPSNTEAFF. The CDR3 DNA reads TGTGCCAGCAGCCAAGACCCCTCGAACACTGAAGCTTTCTTT.

The genes are TRBV18 and TRBJ2-7; 12 nucleotides align to TRBD2. V trimming: 3 bases; J trimming: 0 bases; junction bases outside the gene matches: 3. Germline CDR1 and CDR2: KGHSH and LQKENI. CDR3 length: 16 residues. CDR3 sequence: CASSPMTSGGSYEQYF. For the CDR3, the DNA is TGTGCCAGCTCACCTATGACTAGCGGGGGCTCCTACGAGCAGTACTTC.

This sequence joins TRBV29-1 and TRBJ2-7; weak D call: TRBD2 (5 bases). The length of the CDR3 is 11 residues. Germline V gene sequence: CDR1 SQVTM, CDR2 ANQGSEA. V lost 4 bases and J lost 7, with 11 bases in between. CDR3 sequence reads: CSVVSVGEQYF. In DNA, the CDR3 is TGCAGCGTTGTTAGCGTCGGGGAGCAGTACTTC.